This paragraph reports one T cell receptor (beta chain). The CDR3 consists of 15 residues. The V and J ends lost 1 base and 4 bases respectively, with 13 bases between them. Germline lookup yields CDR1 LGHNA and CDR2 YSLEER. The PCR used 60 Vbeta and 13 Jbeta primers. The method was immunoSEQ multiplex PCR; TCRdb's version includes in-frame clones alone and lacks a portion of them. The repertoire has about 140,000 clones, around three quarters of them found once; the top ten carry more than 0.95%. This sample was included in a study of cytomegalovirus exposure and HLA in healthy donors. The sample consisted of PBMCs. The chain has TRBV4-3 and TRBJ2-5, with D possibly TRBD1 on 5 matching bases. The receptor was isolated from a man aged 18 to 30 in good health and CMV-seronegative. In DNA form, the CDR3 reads TGCGCCAGCAGCCAAGCTGGGGCCTTGGGAGAGACCCAGTACTTC. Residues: CASSQAGALGETQYF.